The 11 T cell receptor beta chains in this list originate from one sample, sequenced in a study of radiotherapy plus CTLA-4 blockade in lung cancer. The assay was immunoSEQ multiplex PCR, and TCRdb's table has in-frame clones only and misses some. The sample carries approximately 82,000 clones, about 80% recorded once. The sequenced sample was peripheral blood, obtained from a patient treated with radiotherapy plus ipilimumab. Receptor source: a human donor with non-small cell lung cancer that progressed on radiotherapy plus ipilimumab.

The chain is built from TRBV7-2 and TRBJ1-6; D is perhaps TRBD1 (6 bases). The CDR3 consists of 16 residues. CDR1 and CDR2 (germline): SGHTA, FQGNSA. V was pared by 6 bases and J by 6 bases, with 18 bases between. CDR3 region: CASRYTGNVPNSPLHF. The CDR3, as DNA: TGTGCCAGCAGATACACAGGGAATGTGCCTAATTCACCCCTCCACTTT.

This rearrangement joins TRBV29-1 to TRBJ1-5; maybe TRBD1 (6 bases). The CDR3 runs 13 residues. V was shortened by 7 bases and J by 4 bases, with 14 bases between the two germline ends. Germline CDR1 and CDR2: SQVTM and ANQGSEA. This CDR3 is CSAATGQNQPQHF. CDR3 nucleotides: TGCAGCGCAGCGACAGGACAGAATCAGCCCCAGCATTTT.

This chain connects TRBV4-2 to TRBJ2-1; 12 bases align to TRBD2. Germline CDR1 is LGHNA and CDR2 is YNFKEQ. Unmatched junction bases numbered 1, after V lost 1 base and J lost 9 bases. The CDR3 has 14 amino acids. Here the CDR3 DNA reads TGTGCCAGCAGCCAAGGACTAGCGGGGGCTGAGCAGTTCTTC. The encoded protein is CASSQGLAGAEQFF.

The J gene is TRBJ1-5, the V gene TRBV19; tentatively, D is TRBD1 (5 bases). The CDR3 consists of 15 residues. V was pared by 3 bases and J by 4 bases, with 13 bases between. Germline V gives CDR1 LNHDA, CDR2 SQIVND (reference sequence). CDR3 in amino acids: CASSMGREGNQPQHF. Here the CDR3 DNA reads TGTGCCAGTAGTATGGGACGGGAGGGGAATCAGCCCCAGCATTTT.

This sequence joins TRBV4-3 and TRBJ1-1; D is perhaps TRBD1 (6 bases). From germline, CDR1 is LGHNA and CDR2 YSLEER. The CDR3 loop spans 14 amino acids. V lost 1 base, J lost 6 bases, and 12 bases lay in between. The CDR3 spells CASSQGMGAPEAFF. The CDR3 region has the DNA TGCGCCAGCAGCCAAGGAATGGGGGCTCCTGAAGCTTTCTTT.

The sample holds a few counts of this clone. The V gene is TRBV5-8, the J gene TRBJ1-6, with 10 bases fitting TRBD1. Germline V gene sequence: CDR1 SGHTS, CDR2 YDEGEE. The J segment lost 10 bases and the V segment lost 0 bases, leaving 4 bases of the junction unmatched. The CDR3 is 15 residues long. For the CDR3, the DNA is TGTGCCAGCAGCTTGGAGGGACAGGGGATATCACCCCTCCACTTT. Its translation is CASSLEGQGISPLHF.

This chain joins TRBV5-1 and TRBJ2-3; a possible D gene is TRBD1 (6 bases). There are 14 residues in the CDR3. Germline V gene sequence: CDR1 SGHRS, CDR2 YFSETQ. V was shortened by 3 bases and J by 3 bases, with 11 bases between the two germline ends. The CDR3 bases are TGCGCCAGCAGCTACCCCCAGGGGACAGATACGCAGTATTTT. Translating gives CASSYPQGTDTQYF.

The chain links TRBV20-1 to TRBJ1-1; unclear D gene. Germline CDR1 and CDR2: DFQATT and SNEGSKA (reference sequence). The CDR3 has 11 residues. CDR3 residues: CSAPDFPEAFF. The CDR3 DNA reads TGCAGCGCACCAGACTTTCCTGAAGCTTTCTTT.

This chain uses TRBV30 with TRBJ1-3; D is undetermined. Germline V gene data show CDR1 as GTSNPN and CDR2 as SVGIG (reference sequence). The CDR3 contains 13 residues. Trimming shortened V by 2 bases and J by 0 bases, and 5 bases separated the two germline ends. CDR3 region: CAWSISSGNTIYF. As DNA, the CDR3 is TGTGCCTGGAGTATCTCCTCTGGAAACACCATATATTTT. Filled out from reference TRBV30 and TRBJ1-3, the complete variable domain reads SQTIHQWPATLVQPVGSPLSLECTVEGTSNPNLYWYRQAAGRGLQLLFYSVGIGQISSEVPQNLSASRPQDRQFILSSKKLLLSDSGFYLCAWSISSGNTIYFGEGSWLTVV.

V and J are TRBV28 and TRBJ1-2; no reliable D call. Per the germline V gene, CDR1 is MDHEN and CDR2 is SYDVKM. The CDR3 consists of 14 residues. Trimming stripped 7 bases from V and 1 base from J, with 13 bases between. The DNA for the CDR3 is TGTGCCAGCATATCGACGGCCGATAACTATGGCTACACCTTC. Its protein is CASISTADNYGYTF.

The chain links TRBV4-2 to TRBJ1-1; tentative D call: TRBD1 (5 bases). Germline CDR1 LGHNA, CDR2 YNFKEQ. The CDR3 is 12 amino acids. The germline V and J ends were trimmed by 0 bases and 10 bases, with 9 bases remaining between them. CDR3 DNA sequence: TGTGCCAGCAGCCAAGATCAGGGAGGAGCTTTCTTT. Translating gives CASSQDQGGAFF.